The TCR beta chain described here comes from a study of CD8+ T cells in alopecia areata (dated by TCRdb to the late 2010s). As for the study more broadly: Treated patients were enrolled in an open-label pilot trial of oral tofacitinib, 5 to 10 mg twice daily, for moderate-to-severe alopecia areata. Scalp clonality was compared among normal scalp (n=4), patchy alopecia areata scalp (n=8), and alopecia totalis/universalis scalp (n=8). Patients received tofacitinib for 6 to 18 months and were then followed off drug for 6 months to check for delayed response and recurrence. TCRbeta CDR3 regions were amplified by immunoSEQ multiplex PCR with 35 Vbeta forward and 13 Jbeta reverse primers. RNA was obtained with the PAXgene miRNA kit for fixed scalp, the miRNeasy kit for PBMCs, and the RNeasy kit for mouse skin. In both human patients and the C3H/HeJ mouse model, the study applied high-throughput TCRbeta sequencing to look at T cell clonal expansion in alopecia areata. Patients on tofacitinib were biopsied at baseline and after 4 and 24 weeks of treatment, and several of the patients also had a later scalp biopsy. On the human side, TCRbeta sequencing was run on scalp tissue and on sorted CD4+ and CD8+ peripheral blood T cells from healthy controls and from alopecia areata patients with either patchy or totalis/universalis disease.

About this clone itself: Its antigen remains undetermined. Base qualities are missing; no much larger clone stands one base away.

Counted from cysteine to phenylalanine, this CDR3 has 12 amino acids. Only CDR3 DNA remains: 36 bases, in frame from the first base. CDR1 and CDR2, per the germline V gene, are SGHRS and YFSETQ. V lost 4 bases and J lost 8 bases; the stretch between them is 9 bases long. The full study reports these points: Shared TCR sequences between patients were less evident than in mice, which may be partly attributable to HLA diversity in the patient population. Lesional scalp, especially in alopecia totalis/universalis, showed higher clonality and more expanded CD8+ clones than normal scalp, suggesting antigenic drive. Unlike mouse skin, which is dominated by gammadelta T cells, normal human skin has resident alphabeta T cells that are also sequenced, and this complicates analysis of the scalp TCR repertoire.

The time point label corresponds to: baseline before oral tofacitinib. Lesional scalp punch biopsies and peripheral blood were collected from alopecia areata patients. After PBMCs were isolated by density centrifugation and stained for CD3, CD4 and CD8, a FACSAria was used to sort CD4+ and CD8+ T cells. The method behind the library was the immunoSEQ multiplex PCR assay. For TCR sequencing, RNA was extracted from every sample and reverse transcribed into cDNA to serve as template. SuperScript III was used to make first-strand cDNA, primed with a 2:1 mix of oligo-dT and random hexamers. A synthetic immune receptor repertoire was used to assess amplification bias, and residual bias was removed computationally. As for the original processing: Raw reads were preprocessed to remove errors, and CDR3 was defined by IMGT conventions from the conserved cysteine to phenylalanine. Clonality was calculated as 1 minus Shannon entropy normalized by log2 of the number of productive unique TCRs. Scalp TCRbeta sequences were cross-referenced with sorted blood CD4 and CD8 repertoires so that the CD4 or CD8 identity of scalp clones could be inferred. Drawn from immuneACCESS, this table holds only the in-frame rearrangements with V and J called that TCRdb kept. Clones are partly lost; checked studies trace under half to an unresolved V gene and leave the rest unexplained. V and J calls and clone size are those listed in that table; D and trimming were worked out from the DNA. The sample records 160,000 or so clones, approximately 70% of which are singletons. About an eighth of the sample goes to the ten largest clones.

The starting material was CD8+ T cells sorted from blood, obtained at week 0. The rearranged segments are TRBV5-1 and TRBJ1-4; a weak D assignment points to TRBD1 (5 bases agree). This TCR derives from a human donor with alopecia areata. The nucleotides read TGCGCCAGCAGCGGGGGAAGCGAAAAACTGTTTTTT. This gives the protein CASSGGSEKLFF.